Shown below are 32 T cell receptor beta chains from a single sample sequenced in a study of tumor and adjacent non-tumor tissue in lung cancer. The template was RNA from unsorted bulk tissue. TCRbeta libraries were built with three rounds of nested PCR, modified from ARM-PCR. A single record per CDR3 protein comes from TCRdb applying MiXCR to the multiplex PCR reads. The data contain some 74,000 distinct CDR3 sequences, roughly two thirds of them singletons. Specimen: lung tumor tissue. The receptors stem from a woman between 40 and 55 years old with non-small cell lung cancer.

Notes on this clonotype: The CDR3 end shows no conserved phenylalanine or tryptophan, and so a read error is likely. J is TRBJ2-3 and V is TRBV29-1; D is unclear. The CDR3 covers 12 residues. CDR1 is SQVTM, CDR2 ANQGSEA, per germline. The CDR3 nucleotides read TGCGGCGTTGCGGTCGGCACAGATACCCAGTATGTT. Translating it yields CGVAVGTDTQYV.

Worth noting for this clonotype: A much larger clone differs from this one at a single base, so this may be a read error. The chain links TRBV30 to TRBJ2-6, with D uncertain. The CDR3 runs to 14 residues. Germline lookup yields CDR1 GTSNPN and CDR2 SVGIG (reference sequence). For the CDR3, the DNA is TGTGCCTGGAAGACGAGCTCTGGGACCAACGTCCTGACTTTC. It encodes CAWKTSSGTNVLTF.

Worth noting for this clonotype: Since a much larger clone is just one base distant, this may be a read error. The V call is TRBV7-8, the J call TRBJ1-5; D may be TRBD1 (5 bases). The CDR3 extends over 15 amino acids. Looked up from germline, CDR1 is SGHVS and CDR2 is FQNEAQ. Trimming stripped 1 base from V and 4 bases from J, with 11 bases between. This CDR3 reads CASSLETTVNQPQHF. CDR3 DNA sequence: TGTGCCAGCAGCTTAGAGACGACAGTAAATCAGCCCCAGCATTTT. The full variable domain, its missing parts supplied by reference TRBV7-8 and TRBJ1-5, is GAGVSQSPRYKVAKRGQDVALRCDPISGHVSLFWYQQALGQGPEFLTYFQNEAQLDKSGLPSDRFFAERPEGSVSTLKIQRTQQEDSAVYLCASSLETTVNQPQHFGDGTRLSIL.

In the case of this clonotype: A junction end diverges from the germline sequence, so it may reflect a read error. This chain connects TRBV7-9 to TRBJ2-3; a weak D match, TRBD1 (6 bases). The CDR3 is 15 amino acids. Germline CDR1 and CDR2: SEHNR and FQNEAQ (reference sequence). CDR3 coding DNA: TGTGACAGCAGCTTGGGACACCCTTACACAGGTACGCAGTATTTT. Encoded protein: CDSSLGHPYTGTQYF.

Comments on this clonotype: The conserved final phenylalanine or tryptophan is absent from the CDR3, which likely points to a read error. The chain joins TRBV6-5 to TRBJ2-1; perhaps TRBD2 as D (6 bases). Deletions cut 2 bases from V and 8 bases from J, with 10 bases between. Germline V gene lookup returns CDR1 MNHEY and CDR2 SVGAGI. This CDR3 region has 13 residues. For the CDR3, the DNA is TGTGCCAGCAGTTACACTCTAGCGCATGAGCAGTTCATG. Translating it yields CASSYTLAHEQFM.

Comment on this clonotype: A junction end diverges from the germline sequence, so it may reflect a read error. The chain joins TRBV11-1 to TRBJ2-5; 10 bases are shared with TRBD2. The CDR3 loop spans 16 amino acids. Germline V gene sequence: CDR1 SGHAT, CDR2 FQDESV (reference sequence). The CDR3: CASGLASLAGVETQYF. The CDR3 DNA follows: TGTGCCAGTGGCTTAGCGAGCCTAGCGGGGGTAGAGACTCAGTACTTC.

Note on this clonotype: The junction does not match germline at one end; this may be a read error. V and J are TRBV6-5 and TRBJ1-6; D perhaps matches TRBD1 (5 bases). CDR1 and CDR2 (germline): MNHEY, SVGAGI. The CDR3 is made up of 14 amino acids. The CDR3 here is CANRDGGDLSPFHF. CDR3 nucleotides: TGTGCCAACAGAGACGGGGGGGATTTATCACCCTTCCACTTT.

This clonotype was seen a few times. A much larger clone is a single base away; this may be a read error. The gene calls are TRBV6-5 and TRBJ2-1; 8 nucleotides align to TRBD2. The CDR3 contains 15 residues. The V gene's germline CDR1 is MNHEY and CDR2 SVGAGI. Losses at the gene ends were 4 bases for V and 5 bases for J; bases not matched to a gene: 7. CDR3 DNA: TGTGCCAGCAGTTCCGATAGCGGGAACCACAATGAGCAGTTCTTC. Protein product: CASSSDSGNHNEQFF.

Concerning this clonotype: This CDR3 fails to terminate in the conserved phenylalanine or tryptophan, so it likely reflects a read error. The chain couples TRBV6-5 to TRBJ1-5, with a possible D match to TRBD1 (6 bases). The germline CDR1 and CDR2 sequences are MNHEY and SVGAGI. The CDR3 runs 15 residues. In DNA, the CDR3 is TGTGCCAGCGGTTACACTACAGGGTCAGATCAGCCCCAGCATCTT. The encoded protein is CASGYTTGSDQPQHL.

About this clonotype: The junction differs from germline at one of its ends, possibly a read error. V is TRBV30 and J is TRBJ2-5; weak D call: TRBD2 (5 bases). This CDR3 is 13 amino acids long. CDR1 is GTSNPN and CDR2 is SVGIG in the germline V gene (reference sequence). The CDR3 sequence is CGWSAPRVETQYF. CDR3 sequence (DNA): TGTGGCTGGAGTGCACCGCGGGTAGAGACTCAGTACTTC.

This clonotype was seen just once. With a much larger clone just one base away, this may be a read error. The chain is built from TRBV28 and TRBJ1-1; TRBD1 might be the D (5 bases). CDR1 is MDHEN, CDR2 SYDVKM, per germline. CDR3 size: 13 residues. CDR3 nucleotide sequence: TGTGCCAGCACCCGACAGCTGAACATTGAAGCTTTCTTT. This translates into CASTRQLNIEAFF.

Details on this clonotype: The junction departs from germline at one end; a sequencing error may be responsible. The chain joins TRBV11-2 to TRBJ2-5, with D maybe TRBD2 (6 bases). The CDR3 is 16 amino acids. Per germline, CDR1 SGHAT and CDR2 FQNNGV. The DNA for the CDR3 is TGTGCCAGCTGCTTAGTTGTGCGGAGGGCCCAAGAGACCCACTACTTC. Its protein product is CASCLVVRRAQETHYF.

As for this clonotype: Being one base from a much bigger clone, this may be a read error. The CDR3 end shows no conserved phenylalanine or tryptophan, and so a read error is likely. The chain employs TRBV20-1 and TRBJ1-1; 8 bases line up with TRBD1. This CDR3 has 14 amino acids. With V trimmed by 4 bases and J by 3 bases, 7 bases remained unmatched. The V gene's germline CDR1 is DFQATT and CDR2 SNEGSKA (reference sequence). CDR3 protein: CSATTWTGYTEAFL. CDR3 DNA: TGCAGTGCTACAACCTGGACAGGGTACACTGAAGCTTTCCTT.

For this clonotype: This may arise from a read error, as a much more abundant clone is one base away. This chain connects TRBV20-1 to TRBJ2-1; tentative D call: TRBD1 (6 bases). This CDR3 region has 13 residues. Germline V lookup: CDR1 DFQATT, CDR2 SNEGSKA (reference sequence). Deletions cut 5 bases from V and 7 bases from J, with 15 bases between. The CDR3 DNA reads TGCAGTGCTGGTTTGGGGGCCGAGAATGAGCAGTTCTTC. Encoded protein: CSAGLGAENEQFF.

Worth noting for this clonotype: A read error may produce the germline difference seen at one junction end. This sequence joins TRBV20-1 and TRBJ2-3; no reliable D call. There are 15 residues in the CDR3. Germline V gene sequence: CDR1 DFQATT, CDR2 SNEGSKA (reference sequence). This CDR3 is CCAIDPQRPLDSQYF. CDR3 bases: TGCTGTGCTATAGATCCTCAAAGACCGCTTGATTCGCAGTATTTT.

Remarks on this clonotype: A read error may produce the germline difference seen at one junction end. The V gene is TRBV4-2, the J gene TRBJ2-2, with D uncertain. Germline CDR1 LGHNA, CDR2 YNFKEQ. CDR3 length equals 14 residues. As DNA, the CDR3 is TGTGCCAGCAGTCAAGCTAGGTACACCGGGGAGCTGTTTTTT. Amino acids: CASSQARYTGELFF.

As to this clonotype: At one of its ends the junction is not consistent with the germline gene, which may arise from a read error. V usage is TRBV11-3 and J usage is TRBJ2-7, with 8 nucleotides matching TRBD2. This CDR3 has 14 amino acids. Germline CDR1 SGHNT, CDR2 YENEEA. The CDR3 here is CTSSPPGGVYEQYF. For the CDR3, the DNA is TGTACCAGCAGCCCCCCGGGGGGGGTGTACGAGCAGTATTTC.

As for this clonotype: Germline and junction disagree at one end, which may indicate a read error. V and J are TRBV11-2 and TRBJ2-1, with 7 bases identical to TRBD2. The CDR3 is made up of 17 amino acids. Germline V CDR1 and CDR2: SGHAT, FQNNGV. CDR3 residues: CASSFRATSRSVDEQFF. For the CDR3, the DNA is TGTGCCAGCAGCTTTCGGGCGACTAGCAGGAGTGTCGATGAACAGTTCTTC.

As for this clonotype: Since no conserved phenylalanine or tryptophan closes the CDR3, a read error is the likely cause. The rearrangement links TRBV7-9 to TRBJ2-4; D gene ambiguous. Germline loops: CDR1 SEHNR, CDR2 FQNEAQ (reference sequence). This CDR3 is 15 amino acids long. The CDR3 coding sequence is TGTGTCAGCAGCCCGACCGGTGGGACCAAAAACATTCAGTACCTC. This codes for CVSSPTGGTKNIQYL.

With respect to this clonotype: A clone one base away is much larger, so this may be a read error. This chain uses TRBV7-8 with TRBJ1-6; D perhaps matches TRBD1 (5 bases). V was shortened by 5 bases and J by 13 bases, with 21 bases between the two germline ends. The CDR3 extends over 15 amino acids. Germline CDR1 is SGHVS and CDR2 is FQNEAQ. As DNA, the CDR3 is TGTGCCAGCAGCCCTTACAGGACTCAGAGTTCCCCCCTCCACTTT. Translation: CASSPYRTQSSPLHF.

As concerns this clonotype: With a much larger clone just one base away, this may be a read error. V is TRBV28 and J is TRBJ2-7; no reliable D call. The CDR3 sequence is 11 residues long. Germline lookup yields CDR1 MDHEN and CDR2 SYDVKM. Trimming pared 6 bases from V and 5 bases from J, leaving 8 bases between. The CDR3 DNA sequence: TGTGCCAGCAGCACCCCCCACGAGCAGTACTTC. Translating it yields CASSTPHEQYF.

Points on this clonotype: This is likely a read error, given that the CDR3 carries no conserved phenylalanine or tryptophan at its end. V and J are TRBV5-4 and TRBJ1-1; 7 nucleotides match TRBD1. Per the germline V gene, CDR1 is SGHNT and CDR2 is YYREEE (reference sequence). CDR3 size: 12 residues. CDR3 region: CATRQGYTEAFL. For the CDR3, the DNA is TGTGCCACCCGACAGGGTTACACCGAAGCTTTCTTG.

This clonotype was detected once. The genes are TRBV11-2 and TRBJ1-1; D gene uncertain. Germline CDR1 and CDR2: SGHAT and FQNNGV. This CDR3 is 12 amino acids long. V shed 9 bases and J shed 7 bases, with 15 bases lying between them. CDR3 in amino acids: CASNNSRFEAFF. CDR3 coding DNA: TGTGCCAGTAACAATTCGAGGTTTGAAGCTTTCTTT.

For this clonotype: Without the conserved terminal phenylalanine or tryptophan, this CDR3 likely stems from a read error. V and J are TRBV6-5 and TRBJ2-1, with D perhaps TRBD2 (6 bases). Germline V CDR1 and CDR2: MNHEY, SVGAGI. The CDR3 has 15 residues. V lost 6 bases and J lost 7, with 19 bases in between. CDR3 loop: CASRIRGGSFNEQFL. CDR3 bases: TGTGCCAGCAGAATACGGGGAGGTTCGTTTAATGAGCAGTTCTTA.

This clonotype has more than one count but fewer than ten. A much bigger clone sits one base away, suggesting this may be a read error. The genes are TRBV28 and TRBJ2-7; maybe TRBD1 (6 bases). This CDR3 has 14 residues. Germline assignment: CDR1 MDHEN and CDR2 SYDVKM. V shed 3 bases and J shed 4 bases, with 13 bases lying between them. The CDR3 DNA is TGTGCCAGCAGTTTGGACAAGGGGGTTTACGAGCAGTACTTC. It is translated as CASSLDKGVYEQYF.

This clonotype has at least ten counts. The J gene is TRBJ1-2, the V gene TRBV29-1; D might be TRBD1 (5 bases). CDR3 length equals 13 residues. V lost 2 bases to trimming and J lost 0 bases, with 7 bases between them. The germline V gene has CDR1 SQVTM and CDR2 ANQGSEA. CDR3 sequence: CSVEKGANYGYTF. CDR3 bases: TGCAGCGTTGAAAAAGGGGCTAACTATGGCTACACCTTC.

The chain couples TRBV6-1 to TRBJ1-2, with D maybe TRBD1 (5 bases). The CDR3 spans 14 residues. In germline, CDR1 is MNHNS, CDR2 SASEGT. The CDR3 bases are TGTGTCAGTAGTGATGCAGGGCTTTTTGATGGCTACACCTTC. This codes for CVSSDAGLFDGYTF.

With regard to this clonotype: One end of the junction is discordant with germline, which a read error may explain. J is TRBJ2-6 and V is TRBV11-2; D call uncertain. Per the germline V gene, CDR1 is SGHAT and CDR2 is FQNNGV. This CDR3 is built from 16 residues. CDR3 coding DNA: TGTGCCAGCAGCTGGTCAGACCCCTCTAGGGTCAACGCCCTGACTTTC. It encodes CASSWSDPSRVNALTF.

For this clonotype: At one end, the junction sequence differs from germline, possibly due to a read error. The genes are TRBV11-2 and TRBJ1-6; no clear D. CDR3 length equals 15 residues. Germline-derived CDR1 and CDR2 are SGHAT and FQNNGV. This CDR3 is CASSLASGNNSALYF. DNA for the CDR3: TGTGCCAGTAGCTTAGCCTCGGGGAATAATTCAGCCCTCTACTTT.

The chain has TRBV7-9 and TRBJ2-3; TRBD2 matches 10 bases. The CDR3 is 22 residues long. Per the germline V gene, CDR1 is SEHNR and CDR2 is FQNEAQ (reference sequence). J was trimmed by 6 bases and V by 4 bases; bases with no gene match: 28. The CDR3 is CASSSSAETSGIASGVSDTQYF. CDR3 nucleotides: TGTGCCAGCAGCTCATCCGCCGAAACTAGCGGGATTGCGTCGGGGGTTTCGGATACGCAGTATTTT.

The rearrangement joins TRBV28 to TRBJ1-2; no clear D gene. The CDR3 is made up of 12 amino acids. The germline CDR1 and CDR2 sequences are MDHEN and SYDVKM. V was cut by 7 bases and J by 8 bases, with 14 bases left in between. As DNA, the CDR3 is TGTGCCAGCAACCACGGGATCTTGGGCTACACCTTC. Translating it yields CASNHGILGYTF.

For this clonotype: A much larger clone sits a single nucleotide away, making a read error possible. The chain uses TRBV6-6 and TRBJ1-1; TRBD1 matches at 8 bases. CDR1 and CDR2 from the germline V gene are MNHNY and SVGAGI (reference sequence). The CDR3 length is 13 residues. Trimming cost V 6 bases and J 7 bases; bases outside gene matches: 7. DNA for the CDR3: TGTGCCAGCAGACGAAGGACAGGGCATGAAGCTTTCTTT. It encodes CASRRRTGHEAFF.